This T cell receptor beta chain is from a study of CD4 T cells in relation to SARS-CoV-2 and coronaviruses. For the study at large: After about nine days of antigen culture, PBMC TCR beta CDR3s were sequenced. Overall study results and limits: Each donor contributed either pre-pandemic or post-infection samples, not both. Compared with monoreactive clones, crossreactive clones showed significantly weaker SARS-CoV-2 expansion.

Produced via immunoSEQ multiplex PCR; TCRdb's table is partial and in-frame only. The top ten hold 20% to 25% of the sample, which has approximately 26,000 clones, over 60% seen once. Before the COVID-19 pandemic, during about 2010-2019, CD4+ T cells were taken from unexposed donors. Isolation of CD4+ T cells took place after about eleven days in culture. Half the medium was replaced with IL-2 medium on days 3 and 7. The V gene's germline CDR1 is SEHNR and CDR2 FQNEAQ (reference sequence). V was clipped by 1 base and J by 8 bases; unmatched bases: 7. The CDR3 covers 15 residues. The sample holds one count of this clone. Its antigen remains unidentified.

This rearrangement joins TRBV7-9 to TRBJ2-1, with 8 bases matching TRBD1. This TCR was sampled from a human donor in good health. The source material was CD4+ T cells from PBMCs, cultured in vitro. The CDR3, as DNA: TGTGCCAGCAGCTTAGGGCAGGGGGCGGTTGATGAGCAGTTCTTC. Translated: CASSLGQGAVDEQFF.